The rows below give T cell receptor beta chains drawn from one sample of a study of OX40 agonist ivuxolimab in advanced cancers. Assay used: immunoSEQ multiplex PCR; TCRdb lists only in-frame clones, some missing. The table records around 87,000 clones, approximately 94% of them present only once. The material sequenced was CD4+ or CD8+ T cells sorted from blood, taken in a trial of the OX40 agonist ivuxolimab. These receptors were obtained from an adult with an advanced solid tumor such as melanoma, head and neck, liver or kidney cancer. The CDR3 runs from the conserved cysteine through the conserved F or W. The D gene is left open where the match is weak. Clone size is shown for a subset of rows, as once, few, many or a class of expanded clone.

>TRBV4-3|TRBJ2-7|-|-|17
CASSQDTSEGATGEQYF
TGCGCCAGCAGCCAAGATACGTCTGAGGGCGCCACGGGAGAGCAGTACTTC
>TRBV27|TRBJ2-1|TRBD2|-|19
CASSTGGRVAGISYNEQFF
TGTGCCAGCAGTACCGGGGGCAGGGTAGCGGGAATATCCTACAATGAGCAGTTCTTC
>TRBV9|TRBJ2-1|TRBD2|once|16
CASSRYPSGGNNEQFF
TGTGCCAGCAGCCGGTACCCTAGCGGGGGAAACAATGAGCAGTTCTTC
>TRBV4-1|TRBJ2-2|-|-|15
CASSQGQIQPGELFF
TGCGCCAGCAGCCAAGGACAGATCCAGCCCGGGGAGCTGTTTTTT
>TRBV7-8|TRBJ1-3|-|-|17
CASSPRRGGTSGNTIYF
TGTGCCAGCAGCCCCCGGAGAGGGGGGACCTCTGGAAACACCATATATTTT
>TRBV7-8|TRBJ2-1|TRBD2|-|13
CASSPASGNEQFF
TGTGCCAGCAGCCCGGCTAGCGGGAATGAGCAGTTCTTC
>TRBV6-1|TRBJ2-7|-|-|13
CASSGPTDYEQYF
TGTGCCAGCAGTGGCCCGACAGATTACGAGCAGTACTTC
>TRBV4-2|TRBJ2-7|-|once|16
CASSQPYSSPNYEQYF
TGTGCCAGCAGCCAGCCTTACTCCAGCCCGAACTACGAGCAGTACTTC
>TRBV4-1|TRBJ2-1|-|-|16
CASSRGPRFGLNEQFF
TGCGCCAGCAGCCGAGGTCCCCGGTTTGGTCTCAATGAGCAGTTCTTC
>TRBV4-3|TRBJ2-1|TRBD2|-|15
CASSQGSGGGYEQFF
TGCGCCAGCAGCCAAGGTAGCGGGGGTGGCTATGAGCAGTTCTTC
>TRBV7-8|TRBJ2-7|TRBD2|-|15
CAGSLGTSGSYEQYF
TGTGCCGGATCTCTGGGGACTAGCGGCTCCTACGAGCAGTACTTC
>TRBV18|TRBJ2-1|TRBD2|-|16
CASSPRGVAGDNEQFF
TGTGCCAGCTCACCCCGGGGGGTAGCGGGGGACAATGAGCAGTTCTTC
>TRBV11-2|TRBJ2-4|TRBD2|-|14
CASSLVLAGRFKYF
TGTGCCAGCAGCTTAGTGCTAGCGGGACGGTTTAAGTACTTC
>TRBV21-1|TRBJ2-2|-|-|16
CASSNYWDFNTGELFF
TGTGCCAGCAGCAACTACTGGGACTTCAACACCGGGGAGCTGTTTTTT
>TRBV9|TRBJ1-2|-|few|13
CASSGGGVYGYTF
TGTGCCAGCAGCGGCGGTGGGGTCTATGGCTACACCTTC
>TRBV4-1|TRBJ2-3|-|-|16
CASSRPAKGSTDTQYF
TGCGCCAGCAGCCGCCCCGCGAAGGGCTCCACAGATACGCAGTATTTT
>TRBV4-1|TRBJ2-7|TRBD2|-|17
CASSQMRLAGGAIEQYF
TGCGCCAGCAGCCAAATGAGACTAGCGGGGGGGGCGATCGAGCAGTACTTC
>TRBV5-1|TRBJ2-3|TRBD2|once|14
CASSLVGGIDTQYF
TGCGCCAGCAGCTTGGTCGGGGGGATAGATACGCAGTATTTT
>TRBV4-3|TRBJ2-3|TRBD1|-|13
CASSPGGEYTQYF
TGCGCCAGCAGCCCAGGGGGCGAATATACGCAGTATTTT
>TRBV5-1|TRBJ2-7|-|-|16
CASSLVGSGRNHEQYF
TGCGCCAGCAGCTTGGTCGGCTCCGGCAGGAACCACGAGCAGTACTTC
>TRBV29-1|TRBJ2-7|-|-|13
CSALGGLSYEQYF
TGCAGCGCCCTCGGGGGGCTGTCCTACGAGCAGTACTTC
>TRBV4-3|TRBJ2-1|-|-|14
CASSQWARGNEQFF
TGCGCCAGCAGCCAATGGGCCCGCGGCAATGAGCAGTTCTTC
>TRBV5-5|TRBJ1-2|-|-|17
CASGSTRAARKTYGYTF
TGTGCCAGCGGATCGACGAGAGCAGCGCGAAAGACCTATGGCTACACCTTC
>TRBV11-2|TRBJ2-7|-|once|15
CASSYGQPFSYEQYF
TGTGCCAGCAGCTACGGACAGCCCTTCTCCTACGAGCAGTACTTC
>TRBV29-1|TRBJ1-2|-|-|12
CSVGGENYGYTF
TGCAGCGTTGGGGGGGAGAATTATGGCTACACCTTC
>TRBV19|TRBJ1-1|-|few|13
CASSMSSRTEAFF
TGTGCCAGTAGTATGTCTTCCAGGACTGAAGCTTTCTTT
>TRBV2|TRBJ2-6|-|-|15
CASSSQGAGANVLTF
TGTGCCAGCAGTTCCCAGGGAGCTGGGGCCAACGTCCTGACTTTC
>TRBV19|TRBJ2-3|-|-|17
CASSIGSGGTSTDTQYF
TGTGCCAGTAGTATAGGTAGTGGGGGCACCAGCACAGATACGCAGTATTTT
>TRBV6-5|TRBJ1-1|-|-|13
CASSYSLVTEAFF
TGTGCCAGCAGTTACTCGTTGGTTACTGAAGCTTTCTTT
>TRBV5-1|TRBJ2-3|TRBD2|-|14
CASSQTSGTDTQYF
TGCGCCAGCAGCCAGACTAGCGGTACAGATACGCAGTATTTT
>TRBV2|TRBJ2-3|-|-|10
CASRTDTQYF
TGTGCCAGCAGGACAGATACGCAGTATTTT
>TRBV7-6|TRBJ2-7|-|-|14
CASSLGEEAYEQYF
TGTGCCAGCAGCTTAGGGGAGGAGGCCTACGAGCAGTACTTC
>TRBV9|TRBJ2-1|TRBD2|once|20
CASSTPLTPGLARGNNEQFF
TGTGCCAGCAGCACTCCCCTTACTCCAGGACTAGCGAGAGGAAACAATGAGCAGTTCTTC
>TRBV5-1|TRBJ1-1|-|once|15
CASSHSGESYTEAFF
TGCGCCAGCAGCCACTCTGGGGAGAGTTACACTGAAGCTTTCTTT
>TRBV19|TRBJ2-5|-|-|13
CASSTTRYETQYF
TGTGCCAGTAGTACGACTAGATATGAGACCCAGTACTTC
>TRBV10-2|TRBJ2-1|-|-|15
CASKAKPGTPNEQFF
TGCGCCAGCAAAGCCAAACCCGGGACTCCTAATGAGCAGTTCTTC
>TRBV5-6|TRBJ1-1|-|-|12
CASSFVPGEAFF
TGTGCCAGCAGCTTTGTCCCGGGTGAGGCTTTCTTT
>TRBV6-4|TRBJ2-2|-|-|15
CATETKQGATGELFF
TGTGCCACAGAGACTAAACAGGGTGCCACCGGGGAGCTGTTTTTT
>TRBV27|TRBJ2-7|-|-|13
CASSFHRAYEQYF
TGTGCCAGCAGTTTTCACAGAGCCTACGAGCAGTACTTC